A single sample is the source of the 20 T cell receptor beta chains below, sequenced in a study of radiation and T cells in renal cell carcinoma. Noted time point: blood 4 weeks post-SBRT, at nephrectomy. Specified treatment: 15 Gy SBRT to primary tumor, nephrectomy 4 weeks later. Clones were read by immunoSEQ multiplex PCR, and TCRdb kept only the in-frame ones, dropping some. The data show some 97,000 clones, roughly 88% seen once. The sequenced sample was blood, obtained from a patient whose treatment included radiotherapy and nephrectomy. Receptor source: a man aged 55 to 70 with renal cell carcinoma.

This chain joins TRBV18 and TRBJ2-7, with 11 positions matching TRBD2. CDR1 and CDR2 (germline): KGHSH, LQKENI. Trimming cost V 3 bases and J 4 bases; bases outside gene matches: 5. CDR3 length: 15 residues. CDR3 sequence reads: CASSPGGTSGYEQYF. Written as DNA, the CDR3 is TGTGCCAGCTCACCGGGAGGGACTAGCGGTTACGAGCAGTACTTC. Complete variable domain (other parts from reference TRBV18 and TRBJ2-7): NAGVMQNPRHLVRRRGQEARLRCSPMKGHSHVYWYRQLPEEGLKFMVYLQKENIIDESGMPKERFSAEFPKEGPSILRIQQVVRGDSAAYFCASSPGGTSGYEQYFGPGTRLTVT.

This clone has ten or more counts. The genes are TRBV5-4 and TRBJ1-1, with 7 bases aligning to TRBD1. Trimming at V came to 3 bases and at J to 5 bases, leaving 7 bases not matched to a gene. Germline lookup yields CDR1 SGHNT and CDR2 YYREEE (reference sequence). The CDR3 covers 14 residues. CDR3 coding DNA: TGTGCCAGCAGCTCAGGGGGAGGGGGAACTGAAGCTTTCTTT. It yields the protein CASSSGGGGTEAFF.

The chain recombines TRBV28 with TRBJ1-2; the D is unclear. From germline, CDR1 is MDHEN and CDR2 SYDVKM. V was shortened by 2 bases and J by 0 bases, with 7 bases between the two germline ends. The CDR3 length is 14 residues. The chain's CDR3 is CASSLGSPNYGYTF. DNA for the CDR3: TGTGCCAGCAGTTTAGGCAGCCCTAACTATGGCTACACCTTC.

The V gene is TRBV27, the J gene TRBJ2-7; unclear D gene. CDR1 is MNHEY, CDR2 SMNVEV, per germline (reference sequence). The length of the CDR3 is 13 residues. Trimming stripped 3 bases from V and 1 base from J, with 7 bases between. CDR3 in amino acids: CASSFSGSYEQYF. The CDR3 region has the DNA TGTGCCAGCAGTTTTTCCGGGTCCTACGAGCAGTACTTC.

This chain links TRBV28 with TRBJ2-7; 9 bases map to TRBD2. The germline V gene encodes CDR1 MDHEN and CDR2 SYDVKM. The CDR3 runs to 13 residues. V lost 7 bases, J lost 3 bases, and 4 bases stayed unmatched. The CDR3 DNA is TGTGCCAGCATTAGTAGCGGGAGCTACGAGCAGTACTTC. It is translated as CASISSGSYEQYF.

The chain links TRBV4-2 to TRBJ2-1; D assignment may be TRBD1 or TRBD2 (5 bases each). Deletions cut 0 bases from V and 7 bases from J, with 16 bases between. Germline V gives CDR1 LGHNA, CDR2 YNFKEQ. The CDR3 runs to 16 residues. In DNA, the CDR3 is TGTGCCAGCAGCCAAGAAAAGGGACGGTTGCCTAATGAGCAGTTCTTC. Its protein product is CASSQEKGRLPNEQFF.

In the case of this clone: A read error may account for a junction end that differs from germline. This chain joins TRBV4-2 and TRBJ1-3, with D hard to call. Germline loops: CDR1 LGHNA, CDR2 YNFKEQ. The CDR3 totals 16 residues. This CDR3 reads CASSEDRLVSGNTIYF. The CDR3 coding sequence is TGTGCCAGCAGCGAAGATCGTTTGGTGTCTGGAAACACCATATATTTT.

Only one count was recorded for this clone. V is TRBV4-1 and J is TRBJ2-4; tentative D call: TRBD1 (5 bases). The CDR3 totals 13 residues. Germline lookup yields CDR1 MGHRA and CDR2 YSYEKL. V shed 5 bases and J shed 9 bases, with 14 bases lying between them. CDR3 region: CASSEPGSGIQYF. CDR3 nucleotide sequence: TGCGCCAGCAGCGAACCAGGGTCGGGCATTCAGTACTTC.

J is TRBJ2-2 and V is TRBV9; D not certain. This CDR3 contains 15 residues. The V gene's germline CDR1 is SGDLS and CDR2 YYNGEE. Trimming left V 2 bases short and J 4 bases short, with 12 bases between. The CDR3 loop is CASSVLYSPTGELFF. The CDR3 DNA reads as TGTGCCAGCAGCGTGTTGTACAGCCCCACCGGGGAGCTGTTTTTT.

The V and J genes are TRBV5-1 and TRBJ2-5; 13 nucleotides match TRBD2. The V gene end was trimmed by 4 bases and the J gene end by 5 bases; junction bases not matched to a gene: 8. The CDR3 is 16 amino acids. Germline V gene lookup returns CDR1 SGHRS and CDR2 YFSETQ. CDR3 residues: CASSRRLAGGGETQYF. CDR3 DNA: TGCGCCAGCAGCAGAAGACTAGCGGGAGGAGGGGAGACCCAGTACTTC.

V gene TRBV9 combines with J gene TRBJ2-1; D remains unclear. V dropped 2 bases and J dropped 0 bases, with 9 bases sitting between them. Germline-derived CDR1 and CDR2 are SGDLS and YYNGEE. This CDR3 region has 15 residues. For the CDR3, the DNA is TGTGCCAGCAGCGTCCGGTTAGGCTCCTACAATGAGCAGTTCTTC. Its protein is CASSVRLGSYNEQFF.

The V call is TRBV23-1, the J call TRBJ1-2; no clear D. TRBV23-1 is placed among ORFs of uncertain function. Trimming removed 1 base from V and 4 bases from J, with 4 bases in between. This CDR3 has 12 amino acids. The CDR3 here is CASSQWVYGYTF. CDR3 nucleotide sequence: TGCGCCAGCAGTCAATGGGTCTATGGCTACACCTTC.

CDR3 DNA: TGTGCCAGCAGCCGGACAGGGGATAATTCACCCCTCCACTTT. Protein sequence: CASSRTGDNSPLHF. The chain is built from TRBV5-6 and TRBJ1-6; TRBD1 matches 9 bases. The CDR3 contains 14 residues. Germline V CDR1 and CDR2: SGHDT, YYEEEE. The ends lost 4 bases at V and 5 bases at J; junction bases unmatched: 1.

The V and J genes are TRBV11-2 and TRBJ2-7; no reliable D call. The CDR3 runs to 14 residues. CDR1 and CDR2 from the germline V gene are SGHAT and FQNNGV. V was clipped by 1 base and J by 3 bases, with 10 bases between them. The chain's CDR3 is CASSLGLEGYEQYF. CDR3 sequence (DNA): TGTGCCAGCAGCTTAGGGCTAGAAGGCTACGAGCAGTACTTC.

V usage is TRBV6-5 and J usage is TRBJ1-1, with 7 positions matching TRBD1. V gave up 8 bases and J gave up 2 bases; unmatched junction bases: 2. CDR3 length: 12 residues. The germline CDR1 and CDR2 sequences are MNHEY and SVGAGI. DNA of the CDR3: TGTGCCAGCCGGACAGGAAACACTGAAGCTTTCTTT. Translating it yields CASRTGNTEAFF.

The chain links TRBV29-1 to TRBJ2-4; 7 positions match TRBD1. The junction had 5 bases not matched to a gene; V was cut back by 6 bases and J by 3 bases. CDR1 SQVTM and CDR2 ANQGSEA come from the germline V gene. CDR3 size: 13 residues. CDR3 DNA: TGCAGCGTCGGAACAGGGGTCAAAAACATTCAGTACTTC. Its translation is CSVGTGVKNIQYF.

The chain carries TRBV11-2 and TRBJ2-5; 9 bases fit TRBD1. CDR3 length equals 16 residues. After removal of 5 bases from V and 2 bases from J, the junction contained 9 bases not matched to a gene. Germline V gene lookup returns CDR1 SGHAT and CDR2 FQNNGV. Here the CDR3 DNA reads TGTGCCAGCAGCCGGGACAGGGACACCCGACAAGAGACCCAGTACTTC. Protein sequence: CASSRDRDTRQETQYF.

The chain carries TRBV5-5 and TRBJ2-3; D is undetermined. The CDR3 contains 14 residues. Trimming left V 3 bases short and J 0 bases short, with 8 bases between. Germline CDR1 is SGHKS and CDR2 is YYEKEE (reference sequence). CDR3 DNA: TGTGCCAGCAGCTCGGTTTCTAGCACAGATACGCAGTATTTT. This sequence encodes CASSSVSSTDTQYF.

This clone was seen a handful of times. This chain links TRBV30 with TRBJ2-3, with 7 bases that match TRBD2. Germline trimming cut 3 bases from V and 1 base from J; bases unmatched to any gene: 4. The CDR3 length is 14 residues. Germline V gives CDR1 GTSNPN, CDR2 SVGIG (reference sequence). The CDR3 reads CAWRLTSGTDTQYF. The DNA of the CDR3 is TGTGCCTGGAGACTTACTAGCGGCACAGATACGCAGTATTTT.

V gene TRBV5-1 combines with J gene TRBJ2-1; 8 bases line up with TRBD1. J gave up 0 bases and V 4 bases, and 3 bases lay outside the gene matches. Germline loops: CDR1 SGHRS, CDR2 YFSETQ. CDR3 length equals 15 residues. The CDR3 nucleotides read TGCGCCAGCAGCCCAACAGGGGGCTCCTACAATGAGCAGTTCTTC. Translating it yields CASSPTGGSYNEQFF.